These T cell receptor beta chains were read from a single sample in a study of T-cell memory formation after mild COVID-19. In TCRdb, the 5' RACE reads were re-called with MiXCR into one record per CDR3 protein. The sample yields roughly 16,000 distinct CDR3 sequences, approximately 20% seen once. The sequenced sample consisted of PBMCs or a T cell subset sorted from them (not recorded which). All receptors derive from a man younger than 35 who had mild COVID-19 (a few samples of this study predate the infection). Cell type and time point are not known. CDR3s include the opening cysteine and the closing phenylalanine or tryptophan. D genes are given only for firm matches. The size entry is marked missing in some rows and otherwise reads once, few, many or a size class.

len	v_gene	d_gene	j_gene	abundance	CDR3nt	CDR3aa
19	TRBV6-6	TRBD2	TRBJ2-1	-	TGTGCCAGCAGCCGAGGGCTATTACACTCTAGCGGGGGGGCACATGAGCAGTTCTTC	CASSRGLLHSSGGAHEQFF
16	TRBV12-3/TRBV12-4	-	TRBJ2-1	many	TGTGCCAGCAGTTTAGTTACGGCACCCCTGGGCGATGAGCAGTTCTTC	CASSLVTAPLGDEQFF
14	TRBV12-3/TRBV12-4	-	TRBJ1-1	-	TGTGCCAGCAGTTTTCCCAGCCTGAACACTGAAGCTTTCTTT	CASSFPSLNTEAFF
14	TRBV5-6	TRBD2	TRBJ2-7	-	TGTGCCAGCAGCACCCGGGGGGGCCCGAACGAGCAGTACTTC	CASSTRGGPNEQYF
13	TRBV7-9	-	TRBJ1-1	-	TGTGCCAGCAGCCGTTCTCCGGGCACTGAAGCTTTCTTT	CASSRSPGTEAFF
14	TRBV29-1	-	TRBJ2-2	many	TGCAGCGTTGAGGTCGGTACGAACACCGGGGAGCTGTTTTTT	CSVEVGTNTGELFF
14	TRBV12-5	-	TRBJ1-4	many	TGTGCTAGTGGCCCGGTCGGCCGGGATGAAAAACTGTTTTTT	CASGPVGRDEKLFF
11	TRBV20-1	TRBD1	TRBJ2-5	-	TGCAGTGCTACCGACAGGGCCCTACAGTACTTC	CSATDRALQYF
20	TRBV4-1	TRBD1	TRBJ1-2	many	TGCGCCAGCAGCCAAGAGGTCGGCTCGGGGACAGGGGGCTTTAACTATGGCTACACCTTC	CASSQEVGSGTGGFNYGYTF
13	TRBV2	TRBD2	TRBJ2-2	few	TGTGCCAGCAGTGAGACTAGCCCCGGGGAGCTGTTTTTT	CASSETSPGELFF
16	TRBV11-1	-	TRBJ2-3	few	TGTGCCAGCAGCCGCCGAATAGCTGGGGTCACAGATACGCAGTATTTT	CASSRRIAGVTDTQYF
15	TRBV2	-	TRBJ1-1	many	TGTGCCAGCAGTGAATTTCGCGGAATGAACACTGAAGCTTTCTTT	CASSEFRGMNTEAFF
13	TRBV6-5	-	TRBJ2-7	-	TGTGCCAGCAGGGGATTCGGAGCCTACGAGCAGTACTTC	CASRGFGAYEQYF
12	TRBV7-3	-	TRBJ2-1	few	TGTGCCAGCAGCTTACCCGGGGCCCAGCGGTTCTTC	CASSLPGAQRFF